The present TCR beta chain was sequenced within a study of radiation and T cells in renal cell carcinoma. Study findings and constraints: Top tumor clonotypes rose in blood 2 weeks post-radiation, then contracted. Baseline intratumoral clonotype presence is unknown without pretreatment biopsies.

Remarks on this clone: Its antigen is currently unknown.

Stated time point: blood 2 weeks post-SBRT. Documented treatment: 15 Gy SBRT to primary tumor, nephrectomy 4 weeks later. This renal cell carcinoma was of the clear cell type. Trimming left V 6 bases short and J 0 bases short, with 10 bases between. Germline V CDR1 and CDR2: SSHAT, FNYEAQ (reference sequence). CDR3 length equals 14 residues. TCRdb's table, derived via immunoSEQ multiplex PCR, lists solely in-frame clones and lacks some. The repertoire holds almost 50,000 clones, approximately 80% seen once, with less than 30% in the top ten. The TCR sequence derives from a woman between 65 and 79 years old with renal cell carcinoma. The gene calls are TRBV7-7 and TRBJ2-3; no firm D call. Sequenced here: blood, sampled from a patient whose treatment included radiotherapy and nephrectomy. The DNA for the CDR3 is TGTGCCAGCAGTCCGGCCGGGAGCACAGATACGCAGTATTTT. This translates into CASSPAGSTDTQYF.